The text below deals with one T cell receptor (beta chain). As yet, its antigen is unknown. The germline gives CDR1 MNHEY, CDR2 SMNVEV (reference sequence). The CDR3 extends over 13 amino acids. J was trimmed by 6 bases and V by 6 bases; bases with no gene match: 6. The entry originates in a study of STAT5B mutations in CD4+ large granular lymphocyte leukemia. Overall study results and limits: Patient CD4-sorted repertoires stayed more clonal than healthy ones after leukemic-clone removal.

Profiling relied on immunoSEQ multiplex PCR, and the TCRdb table lists in-frame clones only, not all of them. The profile covers tens of thousands of clones, with around 76% appearing a single time and approximately 0.3% taken by the ten largest. Sequenced: CD4+ T cells from blood buffy coats. The chain couples TRBV27 to TRBJ2-7, with 9 bases matching TRBD1. This TCR was recovered from a human donor in good health. The CDR3 here is CASRRDRAAEQYF. CDR3 in DNA: TGTGCCAGCAGGAGGGACAGGGCGGCCGAGCAGTACTTC.